Below are 5 T cell receptor beta chains sequenced from a single sample in a study of T cell changes during pregnancy in multiple sclerosis. TCRdb keeps only in-frame clones here, not all; method: immunoSEQ multiplex PCR. This sample has around 96,000 clones, with roughly 93% found just once. Sequenced here: peripheral blood, sampled in the third trimester of pregnancy. The receptors originated from a female donor with multiple sclerosis, enrolled in a pregnancy study.

The rearrangement links TRBV27 to TRBJ1-2, with 7 bases lining up with TRBD1. The J segment lost 8 bases and the V segment lost 5 bases, leaving 14 bases of the junction unmatched. Germline V gives CDR1 MNHEY, CDR2 SMNVEV (reference sequence). The CDR3 is made up of 15 amino acids. The chain's CDR3 is CASSPSETGKKGYTF. CDR3 DNA sequence: TGTGCCAGCAGTCCCTCCGAGACAGGGAAGAAGGGCTACACCTTC.

The chain is built from TRBV28 and TRBJ1-5; the D is unclear. CDR3 length equals 15 residues. Trimming shortened V by 6 bases and J by 4 bases, and 16 bases separated the two germline ends. Germline lookup yields CDR1 MDHEN and CDR2 SYDVKM. The CDR3 here is CASSPRELLNQPQHF. CDR3 sequence (DNA): TGTGCCAGCAGCCCACGGGAGCTACTTAATCAGCCCCAGCATTTT.

V and J are TRBV5-6 and TRBJ1-5; perhaps TRBD1 as D (5 bases). Germline CDR1 SGHDT, CDR2 YYEEEE. The CDR3 covers 17 residues. V lost 0 bases and J 1 base, leaving 14 bases between the germline ends. CDR3 bases: TGTGCCAGCAGCTTGGCGGTTACGGGGGTAAGCAATCAGCCCCAGCATTTT. It translates to CASSLAVTGVSNQPQHF.

J is TRBJ2-3 and V is TRBV7-2, with 14 nucleotides matching TRBD2. Looked up from germline, CDR1 is SGHTA and CDR2 is FQGNSA. This CDR3 spans 18 amino acids. With V trimmed by 4 bases and J by 8 bases, 14 bases remained unmatched. The CDR3 sequence: CASSSASGTSGSSGTQYF. The CDR3 DNA is TGTGCCAGCAGCTCTGCCTCCGGGACTAGCGGGAGTTCCGGTACGCAGTATTTT.

The genes are TRBV5-6 and TRBJ2-1; D might be TRBD1 (5 bases). Germline V gene sequence: CDR1 SGHDT, CDR2 YYEEEE. V gave up 5 bases and J gave up 8 bases, with 14 bases separating them. The CDR3 has 13 residues. CDR3 coding DNA: TGTGCCAGCAGGCGGACAAGTGGCGATGAGCAGTTCTTC. Translated, it gives CASRRTSGDEQFF. Full variable domain (missing parts from reference TRBV5-6 and TRBJ2-1): DAGVTQSPTHLIKTRGQQVTLRCSPKSGHDTVSWYQQALGQGPQFIFQYYEEEERQRGNFPDRFSGHQFPNYSSELNVNALLLGDSALYLCASRRTSGDEQFFGPGTRLTVL.